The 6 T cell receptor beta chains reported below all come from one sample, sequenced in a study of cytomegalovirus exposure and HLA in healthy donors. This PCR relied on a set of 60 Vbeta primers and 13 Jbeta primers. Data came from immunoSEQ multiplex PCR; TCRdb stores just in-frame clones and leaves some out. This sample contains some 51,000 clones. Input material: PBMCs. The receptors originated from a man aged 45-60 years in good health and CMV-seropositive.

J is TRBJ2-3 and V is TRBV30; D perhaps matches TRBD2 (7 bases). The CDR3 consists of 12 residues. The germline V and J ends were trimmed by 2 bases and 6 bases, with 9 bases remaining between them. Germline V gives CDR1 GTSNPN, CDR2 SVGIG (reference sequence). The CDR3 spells CAWSRGADTQYF. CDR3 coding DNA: TGTGCCTGGAGTCGGGGGGCCGATACGCAGTATTTT.

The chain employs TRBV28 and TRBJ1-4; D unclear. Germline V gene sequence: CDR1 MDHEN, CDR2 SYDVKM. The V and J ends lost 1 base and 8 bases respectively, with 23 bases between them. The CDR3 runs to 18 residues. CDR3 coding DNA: TGTGCCAGCAGTTTATTAGCCCCCCAGCGGTCCAGGAAAGAAAAACTGTTTTTT. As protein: CASSLLAPQRSRKEKLFF.

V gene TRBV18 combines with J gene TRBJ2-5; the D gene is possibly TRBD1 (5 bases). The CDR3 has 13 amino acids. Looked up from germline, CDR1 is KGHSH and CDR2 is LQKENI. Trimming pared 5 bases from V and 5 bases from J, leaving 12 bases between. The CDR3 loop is CASSSGSGETQYF. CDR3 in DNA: TGTGCCAGCTCATCAGGGTCTGGGGAGACCCAGTACTTC.

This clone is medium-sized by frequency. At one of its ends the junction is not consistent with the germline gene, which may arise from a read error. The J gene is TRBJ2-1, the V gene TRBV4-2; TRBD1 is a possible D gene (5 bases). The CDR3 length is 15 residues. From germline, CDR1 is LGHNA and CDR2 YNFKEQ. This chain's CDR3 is CASTTTESSDNEQFF. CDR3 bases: TGTGCCAGCACTACGACAGAAAGCTCCGACAATGAGCAGTTCTTC.

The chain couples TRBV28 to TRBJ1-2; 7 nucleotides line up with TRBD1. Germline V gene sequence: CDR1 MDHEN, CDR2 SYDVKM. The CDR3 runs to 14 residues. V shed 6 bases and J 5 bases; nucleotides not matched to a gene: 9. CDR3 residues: CASRVTGNRYGYTF. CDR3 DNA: TGTGCCAGCAGGGTGACAGGGAACAGATATGGCTACACCTTC.

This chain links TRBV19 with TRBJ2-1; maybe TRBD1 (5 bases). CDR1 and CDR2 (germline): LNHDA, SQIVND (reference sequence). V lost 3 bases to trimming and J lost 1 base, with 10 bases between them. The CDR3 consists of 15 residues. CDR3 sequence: CASSISRASYNEQFF. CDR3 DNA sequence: TGTGCCAGTAGTATCTCCAGGGCGTCCTACAATGAGCAGTTCTTC.